The 10 T cell receptor beta chains below all came from one sample that was sequenced in a study of PD-1 blockade in classical Hodgkin lymphoma. Exposure to brentuximab vedotin varied, and each patient had relapsed following autologous stem cell transplantation. Method: immunoSEQ multiplex PCR; TCRdb's copy keeps in-frame clones and lacks some. The table shows approximately 70,000 clones, with 85% to 95% occurring only once. Sequences were derived from peripheral blood mononuclear cells (PBMCs), sampled at baseline. Receptors were obtained from a human donor with classical Hodgkin lymphoma.

The gene calls are TRBV28 and TRBJ1-2, with D possibly TRBD1 on 5 matching bases. The CDR3 spans 15 residues. V dropped 6 bases and J dropped 3 bases, with 17 bases sitting between them. Germline V gene sequence: CDR1 MDHEN, CDR2 SYDVKM. The CDR3 here is CASSTTASKYYGYTF. The CDR3 DNA reads as TGTGCCAGCAGCACGACAGCGTCTAAGTACTATGGCTACACCTTC.

The chain links TRBV27 to TRBJ1-2, with 8 positions matching TRBD1. CDR3 size: 13 residues. J was trimmed by 8 bases and V by 5 bases; bases with no gene match: 7. CDR1 MNHEY and CDR2 SMNVEV come from the germline V gene (reference sequence). CDR3 coding DNA: TGTGCCAGCAGTCCCAGGGGGCCGGGGGGCTACACCTTC. It is translated as CASSPRGPGGYTF.

The chain couples TRBV11-2 to TRBJ2-5, with a weak D call TRBD2 (5 bases). The V end was cut by 5 bases, the J end by 10 bases, with 26 bases between. In germline, CDR1 is SGHAT, CDR2 FQNNGV. The CDR3 is 16 amino acids. The DNA of the CDR3 is TGTGCCAGCAGCAACCCAATGGCGCCCAGAGAGGGAGACCAGTACTTC. It translates to CASSNPMAPREGDQYF.

This chain joins TRBV11-2 and TRBJ2-5; 11 bases match TRBD2. CDR1 is SGHAT, CDR2 FQNNGV, per germline. Trimming cost V 0 bases and J 1 base; bases outside gene matches: 1. The CDR3 extends over 16 amino acids. The CDR3 sequence: CASSLEGLAAQETQYF. CDR3 bases: TGTGCCAGCAGCTTAGAGGGACTAGCGGCCCAAGAGACCCAGTACTTC. The full variable domain, with the rest looked up from reference TRBV11-2 and TRBJ2-5, is EAGVAQSPRYKIIEKRQSVAFWCNPISGHATLYWYQQILGQGPKLLIQFQNNGVVDDSQLPKDRFSAERLKGVDSTLKIQPAKLEDSAVYLCASSLEGLAAQETQYFGPGTRLLVL.

This clone appeared a single time. The gene calls are TRBV27 and TRBJ1-1; TRBD1 is a possible D gene (5 bases). Germline V gives CDR1 MNHEY, CDR2 SMNVEV (reference sequence). This CDR3 is built from 17 residues. V was shortened by 6 bases and J by 3 bases, with 23 bases between the two germline ends. The CDR3 spells CASSLHGATPKDTEAFF. The CDR3 DNA reads as TGTGCCAGCAGCCTCCACGGGGCCACCCCTAAGGACACTGAAGCTTTCTTT.

This clone has just one count. The chain employs TRBV18 and TRBJ1-3, with 9 bases that match TRBD1. Germline V gene data show CDR1 as KGHSH and CDR2 as LQKENI. CDR3 length equals 15 residues. V was clipped by 3 bases and J by 0 bases; unmatched bases: 0. The CDR3, as DNA: TGTGCCAGCTCACCGGGACAGGGCTCTGGAAACACCATATATTTT. Translation: CASSPGQGSGNTIYF.

Written as DNA, the CDR3 is TGTGCCAGCAGCGCCGTGACAGGGACGATCTCGAATGAGCAGTTCTTC. Encoded protein: CASSAVTGTISNEQFF. The chain recombines TRBV7-9 with TRBJ2-1; TRBD1 matches 7 bases. Trimming cost V 5 bases and J 7 bases; bases outside gene matches: 14. Per the germline V gene, CDR1 is SEHNR and CDR2 is FQNEAQ (reference sequence). The CDR3 runs to 16 residues. The entire variable domain, with the rest obtained from reference TRBV7-9 and TRBJ2-1, is as follows: DTGVSQNPRHKITKRGQNVTFRCDPISEHNRLYWYRQTLGQGPEFLTYFQNEAQLEKSRLLSDRFSAERPKGSFSTLEIQRTEQGDSAMYLCASSAVTGTISNEQFFGPGTRLTVL.

This clone appeared once. V usage is TRBV7-3 and J usage is TRBJ2-4; D unresolved. The CDR3 contains 17 residues. Trimming left V 5 bases short and J 3 bases short, with 20 bases between. CDR1 and CDR2 from the germline V gene are SGHTA and FQGTGA. CDR3 protein: CASSQTPDRWGKNIQYF. DNA for the CDR3: TGTGCCAGCAGCCAGACTCCGGACCGATGGGGCAAAAACATTCAGTACTTC. Combining the CDR3 with reference TRBV7-3 and TRBJ2-4 gives the whole variable domain GAGVSQTPSNKVTEKGKYVELRCDPISGHTALYWYRQSLGQGPEFLIYFQGTGAADDSGLPNDRFFAVRPEGSVSTLKIQRTERGDSAVYLCASSQTPDRWGKNIQYFGAGTRLSVL.

The chain links TRBV5-1 to TRBJ1-6; D is unresolved. V lost 2 bases and J lost 8, with 11 bases in between. The CDR3 has 14 residues. Per germline, CDR1 SGHRS and CDR2 YFSETQ. CDR3 DNA sequence: TGCGCCAGCAGCTTTGACGGCCTTGATTCACCCCTCCACTTT. It yields the protein CASSFDGLDSPLHF.

The chain uses TRBV27 and TRBJ1-2; 7 positions match TRBD1. The junction had 12 bases not matched to a gene; V was cut back by 7 bases and J by 7 bases. CDR3 size: 14 residues. In germline, CDR1 is MNHEY, CDR2 SMNVEV (reference sequence). The CDR3 loop is CASKIGGENSGYTF. CDR3 nucleotides: TGTGCCAGCAAGATAGGGGGCGAGAATTCTGGCTACACCTTC.